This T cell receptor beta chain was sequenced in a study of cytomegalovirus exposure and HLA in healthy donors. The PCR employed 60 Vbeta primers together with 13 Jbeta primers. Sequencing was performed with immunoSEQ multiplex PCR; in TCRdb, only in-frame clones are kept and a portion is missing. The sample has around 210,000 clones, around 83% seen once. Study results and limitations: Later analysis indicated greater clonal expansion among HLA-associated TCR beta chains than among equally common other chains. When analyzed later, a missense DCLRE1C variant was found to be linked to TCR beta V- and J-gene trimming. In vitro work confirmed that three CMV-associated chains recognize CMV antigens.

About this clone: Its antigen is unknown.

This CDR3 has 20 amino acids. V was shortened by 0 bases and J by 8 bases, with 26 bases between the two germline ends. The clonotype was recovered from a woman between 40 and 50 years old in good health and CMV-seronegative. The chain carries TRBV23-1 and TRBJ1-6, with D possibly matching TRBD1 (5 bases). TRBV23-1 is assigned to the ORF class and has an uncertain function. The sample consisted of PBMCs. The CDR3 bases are TGCGCCAGCAGTCAATCCGGGGACGGGGGACGCGGGAGCGGGGATTCACCCCTCCACTTT. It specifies CASSQSGDGGRGSGDSPLHF.